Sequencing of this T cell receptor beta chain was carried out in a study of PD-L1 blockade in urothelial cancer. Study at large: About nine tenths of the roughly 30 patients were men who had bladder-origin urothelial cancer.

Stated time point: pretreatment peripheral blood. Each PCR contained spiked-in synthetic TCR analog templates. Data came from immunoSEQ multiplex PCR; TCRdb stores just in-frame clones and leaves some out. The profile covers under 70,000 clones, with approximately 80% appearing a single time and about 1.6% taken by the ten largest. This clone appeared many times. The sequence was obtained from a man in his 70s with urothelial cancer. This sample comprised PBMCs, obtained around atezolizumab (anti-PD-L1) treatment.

CDR3 loop: CALGRGGNQPQHF. CDR3 DNA: TGTGCCTTAGGGAGGGGTGGGAATCAGCCCCAGCATTTT. The chain is built from TRBV30 and TRBJ1-5; D is possibly TRBD1 (5 bases). Germline V CDR1 and CDR2: GTSNPN, SVGIG (reference sequence). Trimming pared 7 bases from V and 4 bases from J, leaving 14 bases between. There are 13 residues in the CDR3.